Included here is one TCR beta chain sequence, with context. Its specificity is not known. The data were produced by immunoSEQ multiplex PCR, yet TCRdb's version contains in-frame clones alone and is incomplete. The sample yields some 64,000 clones, more than 85% seen once. The data were taken from a study of T cell responses to AZD1222 COVID-19 vaccine. Study context: Second doses at about 4 or about 12 weeks were pooled.

This CDR3 region has 13 residues. Trimming shortened V by 3 bases and J by 3 bases, and 8 bases separated the two germline ends. The germline CDR1 and CDR2 sequences are SEHNR and FQNEAQ (reference sequence). Findings of the study overall: Most donors were white British and more were female, and clonal diversity was possibly underestimated. The study reported that nearly half of spike-specific TCRs target unmutated variant regions. Baseline serology detected seropositivity in only six AZD1222 recipients.

This sequence originates from an adult in good health. The chain employs TRBV7-9 and TRBJ1-1; no definite D call. The specimen comprised peripheral blood, sampled on day 0 of AZD1222 vaccination. The CDR3 DNA follows: TGTGCCAGCAGCTTCGTGCGAGACACTGAAGCTTTCTTT. Its translation is CASSFVRDTEAFF.